The sequence of this TCR beta chain was determined in a study of cytomegalovirus exposure and HLA in healthy donors. In the PCR, 60 Vbeta and 13 Jbeta primers were used. Here immunoSEQ multiplex PCR was the method, and the copy in TCRdb shows in-frame clones only, minus some. Counted here are 150,000 to 200,000 clones, roughly three quarters occurring once; the ten biggest clones make up about 3%. Germline V CDR1 and CDR2: SGHTA, FQGNSA. This CDR3 contains 16 residues. V was trimmed by 4 bases and J by 5 bases, leaving 15 bases between them. V is TRBV7-2 and J is TRBJ1-6; D may be TRBD1 (6 bases). Sequencing was performed on PBMCs. This sequence was found in a male donor in good health and CMV-seronegative. CDR3 sequence: CASSYGGGQDNSPLHF. The CDR3 DNA reads as TGTGCCAGCAGCTATGGGGGGGGGCAGGATAATTCACCCCTCCACTTT.